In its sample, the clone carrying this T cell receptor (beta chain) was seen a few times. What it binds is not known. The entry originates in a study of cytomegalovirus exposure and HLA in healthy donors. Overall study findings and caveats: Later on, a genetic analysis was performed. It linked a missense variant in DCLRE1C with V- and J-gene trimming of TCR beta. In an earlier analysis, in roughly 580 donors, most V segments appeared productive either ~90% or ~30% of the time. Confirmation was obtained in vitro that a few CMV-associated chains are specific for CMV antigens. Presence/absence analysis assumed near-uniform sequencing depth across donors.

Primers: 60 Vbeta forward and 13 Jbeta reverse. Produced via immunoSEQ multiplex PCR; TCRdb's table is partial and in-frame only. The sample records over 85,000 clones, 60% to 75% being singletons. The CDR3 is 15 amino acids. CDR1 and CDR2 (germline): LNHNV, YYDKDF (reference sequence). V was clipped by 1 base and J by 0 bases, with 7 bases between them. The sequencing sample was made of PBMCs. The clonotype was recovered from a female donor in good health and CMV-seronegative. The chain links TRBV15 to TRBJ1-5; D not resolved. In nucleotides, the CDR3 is TGTGCCACCAGCAGAGGACTTCATAGCAATCAGCCCCAGCATTTT. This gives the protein CATSRGLHSNQPQHF. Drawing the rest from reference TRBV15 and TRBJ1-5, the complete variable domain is DAMVIQNPRYQVTQFGKPVTLSCSQTLNHNVMYWYQQKSSQAPKLLFHYYDKDFNNEADTPDNFQSRRPNTSFCFLDIRSPGLGDTAMYLCATSRGLHSNQPQHFGDGTRLSIL.